This entry concerns a single T cell receptor beta chain. The sample comes from a study of shared clonotypes between healthy human individuals. Donation came from healthy HIV-negative adults that had no recent acute infections or vaccinations. CD45RA+ naive and CD45RA-negative memory subsets were separated from CD4+ cells. This CDR3 spans 14 amino acids. Trimming pared 10 bases from V and 5 bases from J, leaving 18 bases between. Germline CDR1 reads MNHNS; CDR2 reads SASEGT. At the deep level, the assay was run. It was across several immunoSEQ plates that each subset's genomic DNA was evenly split. Sequencing used immunoSEQ multiplex PCR; TCRdb keeps in-frame clones, though not all of them. The data contain approximately 2.3 million clones, 85% to 95% of them singletons.

The source material was naive CD4+ T cells from PBMCs. Subset indicated: CD45RA+ positively selected. The TCR comes from a man in his late teens or twenties in good health. Some clones in this sample may be carry-over from other donors' samples. V is TRBV6-1 and J is TRBJ1-5, with D tentatively TRBD1 (6 bases). The CDR3 DNA reads TGTGCCACCGCCCTAAGGGGGGGAGATCAGCCCCAGCATTTT. It translates to CATALRGGDQPQHF.